This TCR beta chain was recovered during a study of a mutant IDH1 vaccine in newly diagnosed glioma (dated by TCRdb to 2020 to 2023). Turning to the overall study: Vaccination started 4-6 weeks after radiotherapy alone, or was given together with temozolomide cycles in the groups whose treatment included chemotherapy. The approximately 32 treated patients were approximately 60% male and roughly 40% female, with a mean age of about 43 years. Prior to enrollment, patients had been given standard therapy consisting of radiotherapy alone, temozolomide alone, or radiochemotherapy with temozolomide, with the combination given to most patients. The week-35 safety follow-up was designated visit V12, and the week-47 end of study was designated visit V13. Six visits were used for peripheral blood collection: V03 (baseline), V05, V07, V10, V12 and V13. For exploratory analyses, longitudinal TCRB deep sequencing was carried out in about two dozen treated patients wherever samples were available.

Per the publication, the time point label means: week 47, end of study. Each vaccine dose, consisting of 300 ug of a 20-mer mutant IDH1 peptide in Montanide, was administered subcutaneously with topical imiquimod. Across visits V03 through V10, patients got a total of eight vaccinations, given in weeks 1, 3, 5, 7, 11, 15, 19 and 23. Newly diagnosed WHO grade 3 or 4 IDH1-mutant astrocytomas showing loss of nuclear ATRX were present in the donors. The samples were drawn from NOA16, a multicentre, single-arm, open-label phase I trial in Germany that tested a mutant IDH1 peptide vaccine in humans for the first time. Genomic DNA for TCRB sequencing was isolated from EDTA blood with the DNeasy Blood and Tissue Kit. Including the terminal cysteine and phenylalanine, the CDR3 comprises 14 residues. Here the CDR3 DNA is all that survives: 42 bases in frame from base 1. The germline V gene specifies SGHTA as CDR1 and FQGNSA as CDR2. V is pared back by 5 bases and J by 4 bases, with 12 bases lying between the germline termini.

As concerns this clone: Its antigen is not yet known. No clone much larger than this one lies a single base away; base qualities are absent.

Receptor amplification or capture employed the immunoSEQ multiplex PCR assay. Following the manufacturer's protocol, the hsTCRB Kit was used to amplify rearranged TCR beta chain sequences. An Illumina MiSeq was used to sequence the TCRB libraries. On the study's bioinformatics: Demultiplexing, trimming and gene mapping were performed with the kit vendor's proprietary platform. Drawn from immuneACCESS, this table holds only the in-frame rearrangements with V and J called that TCRdb kept. Clones are partly lost; checked studies trace under half to an unresolved V gene and leave the rest unexplained. The V and J calls and clone size were taken over from that table, and D and trimming were inferred from the DNA. In all, the sample holds 55,000 to 65,000 clones, and around 75% of those were seen once. Roughly 5.6% of the sample rests with the top ten. Study-level results and caveats: The authors noted that analyses of patient blood samples could not be reproduced because of sample limitations. Pseudoprogression seemed to be unrelated to changes in the top peripheral T cell clonotypes found by TCRB sequencing. Immune responses induced by the vaccine were seen in about 93% of patients across multiple MHC alleles. PBMC samples for TCRB deep sequencing were selected based on availability.

The sequence is built from TRBV7-2 and TRBJ1-5; TRBD1 is a weak D gene call, 5 bases matching. This sample comprised PBMCs, obtained from a glioma patient whose treatment included an IDH1 peptide vaccine. The clonotype comes from a man aged 45-65 years with glioma. The CDR3 protein is CASSPAGLNQPQHF. The DNA sequence follows: TGTGCCAGCAGCCCCGCGGGGCTAAATCAGCCCCAGCATTTT. The entire variable domain, with the stretches around the CDR3 drawn from the reference TRBV7-2 and TRBJ1-5 proteins, is GAGVSQSPSNKVTEKGKDVELRCDPISGHTALYWYRQSLGQGLEFLIYFQGNSAPDKSGLPSDRFSAERTGGSVSTLTIQRTQQEDSAVYLCASSPAGLNQPQHFGDGTRLSIL.